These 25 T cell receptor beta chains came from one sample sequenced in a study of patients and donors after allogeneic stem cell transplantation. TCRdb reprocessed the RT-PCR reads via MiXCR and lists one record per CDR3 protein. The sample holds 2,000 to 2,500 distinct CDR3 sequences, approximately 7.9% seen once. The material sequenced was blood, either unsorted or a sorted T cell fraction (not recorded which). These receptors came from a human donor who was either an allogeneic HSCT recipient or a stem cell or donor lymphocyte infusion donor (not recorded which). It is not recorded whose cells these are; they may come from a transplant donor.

CDR3 nucleotide sequence: TGCAGTGCTAGAGTAGCCGGGACTAGCCGGGGGGAGCAGTACTTC. This sequence encodes CSARVAGTSRGEQYF. This chain joins TRBV20-1 and TRBJ2-7, with 9 bases fitting TRBD2. CDR1 is DFQATT, CDR2 SNEGSKA, per germline (reference sequence). CDR3 length: 15 amino acids. V shed 1 base, J shed 7 bases, and the junction held 11 bases outside the gene matches.

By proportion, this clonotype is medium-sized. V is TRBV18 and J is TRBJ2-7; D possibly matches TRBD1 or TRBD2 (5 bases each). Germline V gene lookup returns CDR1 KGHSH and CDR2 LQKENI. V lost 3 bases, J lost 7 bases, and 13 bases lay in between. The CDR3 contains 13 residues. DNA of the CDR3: TGTGCCAGCTCACCGGGACCGGGGAGAGAGCAGTACTTC. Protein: CASSPGPGREQYF.

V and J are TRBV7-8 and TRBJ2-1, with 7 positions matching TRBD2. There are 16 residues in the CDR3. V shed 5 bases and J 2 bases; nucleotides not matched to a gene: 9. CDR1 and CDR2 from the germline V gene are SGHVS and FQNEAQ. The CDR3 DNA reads TGTGCCAGCAGCGTCACCGGGACTAAACCCTACAATGAGCAGTTCTTC. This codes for CASSVTGTKPYNEQFF.

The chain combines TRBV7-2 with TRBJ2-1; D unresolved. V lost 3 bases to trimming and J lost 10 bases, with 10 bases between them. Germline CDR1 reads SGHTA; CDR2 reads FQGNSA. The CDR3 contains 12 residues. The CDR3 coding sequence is TGTGCCAGCAGCTTTGCATCTAGGGAGCAGTTCTTC. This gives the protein CASSFASREQFF. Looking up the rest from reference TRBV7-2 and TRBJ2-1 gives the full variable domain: GAGVSQSPSNKVTEKGKDVELRCDPISGHTALYWYRQSLGQGLEFLIYFQGNSAPDKSGLPSDRFSAERTGGSVSTLTIQRTQQEDSAVYLCASSFASREQFFGPGTRLTVL.

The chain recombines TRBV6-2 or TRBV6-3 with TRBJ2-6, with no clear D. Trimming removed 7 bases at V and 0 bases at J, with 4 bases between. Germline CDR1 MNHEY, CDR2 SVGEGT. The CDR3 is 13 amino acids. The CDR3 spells CASKGSGANVLTF. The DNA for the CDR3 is TGTGCCAGCAAGGGCTCTGGGGCCAACGTCCTGACTTTC.

The chain's CDR3 is CASSLWTDTQYF. For the CDR3, the DNA is TGCGCCAGCAGCTTGTGGACAGATACGCAGTATTTT. V is TRBV5-1 and J is TRBJ2-3, with D unclear. Germline assignment: CDR1 SGHRS and CDR2 YFSETQ. The CDR3 has 12 amino acids. The V end lost 1 base, the J end lost 3 bases, and 3 bases lay between the germline ends.

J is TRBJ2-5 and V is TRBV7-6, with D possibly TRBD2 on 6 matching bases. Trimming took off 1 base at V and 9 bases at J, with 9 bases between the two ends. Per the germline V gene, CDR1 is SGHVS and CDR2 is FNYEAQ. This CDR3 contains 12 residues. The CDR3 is CASSLDWGAQYF. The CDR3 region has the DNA TGTGCCAGCAGCTTAGATTGGGGGGCCCAGTACTTC.

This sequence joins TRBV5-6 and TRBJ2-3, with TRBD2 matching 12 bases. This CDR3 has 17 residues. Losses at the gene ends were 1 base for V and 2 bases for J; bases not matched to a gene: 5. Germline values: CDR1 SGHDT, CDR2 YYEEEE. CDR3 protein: CASSLRGTSGYTDTQYF. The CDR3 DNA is TGTGCCAGCAGCTTGCGGGGGACTAGCGGGTACACAGATACGCAGTATTTT. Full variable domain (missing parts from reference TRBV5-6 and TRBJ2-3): DAGVTQSPTHLIKTRGQQVTLRCSPKSGHDTVSWYQQALGQGPQFIFQYYEEEERQRGNFPDRFSGHQFPNYSSELNVNALLLGDSALYLCASSLRGTSGYTDTQYFGPGTRLTVL.

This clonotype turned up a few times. The CDR3 loop reads CAWSQGSVQPQHF. CDR3 DNA sequence: TGTGCCTGGAGCCAGGGGTCGGTCCAGCCCCAGCATTTT. The J gene is TRBJ1-5, the V gene TRBV30, with a tentative D call TRBD1 (6 bases). CDR1 is GTSNPN, CDR2 SVGIG, per germline (reference sequence). The CDR3 sequence is 13 residues long. The germline V and J ends were trimmed by 3 bases and 7 bases, with 13 bases remaining between them.

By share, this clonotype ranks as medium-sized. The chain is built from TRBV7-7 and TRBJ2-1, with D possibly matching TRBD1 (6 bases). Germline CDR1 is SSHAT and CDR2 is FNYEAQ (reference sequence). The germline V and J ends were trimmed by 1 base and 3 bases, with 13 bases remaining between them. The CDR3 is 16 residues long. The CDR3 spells CASSLGRTVNYNEQFF. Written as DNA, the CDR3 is TGTGCCAGCAGCTTAGGGCGGACAGTAAACTACAATGAGCAGTTCTTC.

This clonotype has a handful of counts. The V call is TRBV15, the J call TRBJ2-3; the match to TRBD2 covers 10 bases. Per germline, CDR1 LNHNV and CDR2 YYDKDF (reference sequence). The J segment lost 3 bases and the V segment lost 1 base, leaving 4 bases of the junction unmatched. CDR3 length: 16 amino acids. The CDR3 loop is CATSRGDSGRTDTQYF. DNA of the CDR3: TGTGCCACCAGCAGAGGGGATAGCGGGAGGACAGATACGCAGTATTTT.

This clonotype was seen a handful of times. The CDR3 is CSASFTSTYEAFF. CDR3 DNA sequence: TGCAGTGCTTCCTTTACAAGTACCTATGAAGCTTTCTTT. V gene TRBV20-1 combines with J gene TRBJ1-1; no clear D. V dropped 5 bases and J dropped 7 bases, with 17 bases sitting between them. The CDR3 covers 13 residues. Per germline, CDR1 DFQATT and CDR2 SNEGSKA (reference sequence).

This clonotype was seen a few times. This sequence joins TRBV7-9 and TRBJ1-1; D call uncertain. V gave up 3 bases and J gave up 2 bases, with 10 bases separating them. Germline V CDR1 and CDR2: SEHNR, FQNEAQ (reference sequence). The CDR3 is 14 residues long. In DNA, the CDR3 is TGTGCCAGCAGCTTGGCGGGCAGAAACACTGAAGCTTTCTTT. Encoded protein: CASSLAGRNTEAFF. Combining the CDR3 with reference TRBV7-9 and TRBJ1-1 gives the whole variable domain DTGVSQNPRHKITKRGQNVTFRCDPISEHNRLYWYRQTLGQGPEFLTYFQNEAQLEKSRLLSDRFSAERPKGSFSTLEIQRTEQGDSAMYLCASSLAGRNTEAFFGQGTRLTVV.

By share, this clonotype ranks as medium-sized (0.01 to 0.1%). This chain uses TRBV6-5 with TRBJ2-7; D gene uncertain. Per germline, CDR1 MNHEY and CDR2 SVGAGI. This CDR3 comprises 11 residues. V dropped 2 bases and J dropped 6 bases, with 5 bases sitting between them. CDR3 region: CASSYLSEQYF. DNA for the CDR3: TGTGCCAGCAGTTACCTGAGCGAGCAGTACTTC.

Here the CDR3 DNA reads TGTGCCAGCAGCTTACGGGCAACACGAACAACTAATGAAAAACTGTTTTTT. Protein: CASSLRATRTTNEKLFF. The V and J genes are TRBV5-5 and TRBJ1-4; D not resolved. V was trimmed by 2 bases and J by 0 bases, leaving 14 bases between them. Germline CDR1 is SGHKS and CDR2 is YYEKEE (reference sequence). CDR3 length: 17 residues.

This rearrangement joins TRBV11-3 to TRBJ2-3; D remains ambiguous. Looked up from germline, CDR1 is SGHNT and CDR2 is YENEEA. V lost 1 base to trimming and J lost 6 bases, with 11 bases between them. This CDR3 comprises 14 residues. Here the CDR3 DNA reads TGTGCCAGCAGCTTAGTCGGCGTTACTGATACGCAGTATTTT. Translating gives CASSLVGVTDTQYF.

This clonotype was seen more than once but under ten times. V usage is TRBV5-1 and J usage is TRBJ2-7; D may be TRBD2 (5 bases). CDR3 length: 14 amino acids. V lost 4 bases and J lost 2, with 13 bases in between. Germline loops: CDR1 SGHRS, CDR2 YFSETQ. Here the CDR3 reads CASSPGERTYEQYF. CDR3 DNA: TGCGCCAGCAGCCCCGGAGAGCGGACCTACGAGCAGTACTTC.

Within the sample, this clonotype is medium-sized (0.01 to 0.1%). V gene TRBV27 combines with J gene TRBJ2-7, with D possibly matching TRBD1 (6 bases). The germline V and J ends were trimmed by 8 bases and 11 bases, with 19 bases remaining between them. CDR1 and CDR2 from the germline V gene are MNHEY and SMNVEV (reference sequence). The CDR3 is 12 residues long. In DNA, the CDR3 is TGTGCCAGCTCTGTAACAGGGCAGGAAGAGTACTTC. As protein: CASSVTGQEEYF.

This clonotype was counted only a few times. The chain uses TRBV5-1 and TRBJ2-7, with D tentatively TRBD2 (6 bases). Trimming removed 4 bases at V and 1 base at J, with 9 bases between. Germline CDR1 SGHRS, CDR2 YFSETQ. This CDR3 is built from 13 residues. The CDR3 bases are TGCGCCAGCAGCCGCGGGGATTCCTACGAGCAGTACTTC. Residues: CASSRGDSYEQYF.

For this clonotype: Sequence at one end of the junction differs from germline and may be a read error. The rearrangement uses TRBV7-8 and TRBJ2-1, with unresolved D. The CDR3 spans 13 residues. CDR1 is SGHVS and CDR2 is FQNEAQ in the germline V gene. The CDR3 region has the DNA TGTGCCAGCAGCTATACTACGCGACCCCCTTTGGTCTTC. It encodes CASSYTTRPPLVF.

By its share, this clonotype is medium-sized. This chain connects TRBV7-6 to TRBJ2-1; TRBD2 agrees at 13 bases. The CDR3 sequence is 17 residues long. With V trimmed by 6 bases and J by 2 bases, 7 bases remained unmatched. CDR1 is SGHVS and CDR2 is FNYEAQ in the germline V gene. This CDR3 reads CASRQGLAGTTYNEQFF. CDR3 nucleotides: TGTGCCAGCAGACAGGGACTAGCGGGAACGACCTACAATGAGCAGTTCTTC.

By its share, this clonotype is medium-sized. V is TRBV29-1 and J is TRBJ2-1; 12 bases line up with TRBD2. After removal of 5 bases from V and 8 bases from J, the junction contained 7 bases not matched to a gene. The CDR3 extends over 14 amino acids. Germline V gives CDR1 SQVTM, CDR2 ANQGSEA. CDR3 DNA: TGCAGCGTTTACGGACTAGCGGGACAAGATGAGCAGTTCTTC. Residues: CSVYGLAGQDEQFF.

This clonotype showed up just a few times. CDR3 DNA: TGTGCCAGCAGCATGGTAGAGAATGAGCAGTTCTTC. It yields the protein CASSMVENEQFF. The rearrangement uses TRBV5-6 and TRBJ2-1, with D hard to call. Germline CDR1 is SGHDT and CDR2 is YYEEEE. CDR3 length: 12 amino acids. The V end lost 4 bases, the J end lost 7 bases, and 9 bases lay between the germline ends.

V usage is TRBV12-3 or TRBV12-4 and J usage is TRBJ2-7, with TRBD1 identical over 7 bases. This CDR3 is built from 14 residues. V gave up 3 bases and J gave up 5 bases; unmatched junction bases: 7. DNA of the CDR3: TGTGCCAGCAGTTTCAGACAGGGTAACCACGAGCAGTACTTC. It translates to CASSFRQGNHEQYF.

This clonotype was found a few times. CDR3 coding DNA: TGTGCCAGCAGTTTTAGCGGGGGAGAGCAGTTCTTC. Translation gives CASSFSGGEQFF. The chain recombines TRBV5-6 with TRBJ2-1, with 9 bases fitting TRBD2. V dropped 5 bases and J dropped 10; count of bases not matched to a gene: 4. Per germline, CDR1 SGHDT and CDR2 YYEEEE. This CDR3 has 12 residues.